The clone carrying this TCR beta chain was picked up many times. Its antigen is currently unknown. The data belong to a study of T cells in Graves' hyperthyroidism and ophthalmopathy. Study-wide results and caveats: Expanded thyroid clonotypes (above 0.001) were mostly also found in blood. Model-based prediction identified ophthalmopathy a median about 7 months prior to its onset. Researchers report that a 13 V-J model separated ophthalmopathy from stable hyperthyroidism.

Among ophthalmopathy patients, the Clinical Activity Score reached at least 3, the NOSPECS grade reached at least 4, and duration remained under 3 months. RNA transcripts were the template for amplifying TCR beta CDR3 regions. Initially, a first-round RT-PCR of the TCR CDR3 employed the HTBI primer set. TCRdb reprocessed the multiplex PCR reads with MiXCR, giving one entry per CDR3 protein. The top ten hold around 7% of the sample, which has 640,000 or so distinct CDR3 sequences, over 12% seen once. The germline CDR1 and CDR2 sequences are SQVTM and ANQGSEA. The CDR3 extends over 14 amino acids. V lost 6 bases, J lost 5 bases, and 7 bases stayed unmatched.

Sequenced: blood. This chain links TRBV29-1 with TRBJ2-5; 12 nucleotides agree with TRBD2. The receptor was derived from a woman aged 18-29 years with Graves' ophthalmopathy. The CDR3 protein is CSVRLAGELETQYF. In nucleotides, the CDR3 is TGCAGCGTAAGACTAGCGGGAGAGTTGGAGACCCAGTACTTC.